The next 2 T cell receptor beta chains were all read from a single sample in a study of cytomegalovirus exposure and HLA in healthy donors. The PCR contained 60 Vbeta and 13 Jbeta primers. Repertoires were generated with immunoSEQ multiplex PCR, while TCRdb's copy carries only in-frame clones and drops some. The sample holds some 150,000 clones, roughly 79% seen once. Input material: PBMCs. Receptors were obtained from a man younger than 40 in good health and CMV-seropositive.

The chain has TRBV27 and TRBJ2-1; no clear D gene. Germline-derived CDR1 and CDR2 are MNHEY and SMNVEV (reference sequence). Trimming removed 5 bases from V and 3 bases from J, with 14 bases in between. The CDR3 runs 15 residues. CDR3 region: CASSLNRILYNEQFF. The CDR3 DNA reads as TGTGCCAGCAGTCTCAACCGTATACTCTACAATGAGCAGTTCTTC.

The chain is built from TRBV6-1 and TRBJ1-1; the D gene is possibly TRBD1 (5 bases). V was cut by 7 bases and J by 1 base, with 7 bases left in between. CDR3 length equals 12 residues. Germline values: CDR1 MNHNS, CDR2 SASEGT. The DNA for the CDR3 is TGTGCCAGCACCGGACAGAACACTGAAGCTTTCTTT. Translated, it gives CASTGQNTEAFF.